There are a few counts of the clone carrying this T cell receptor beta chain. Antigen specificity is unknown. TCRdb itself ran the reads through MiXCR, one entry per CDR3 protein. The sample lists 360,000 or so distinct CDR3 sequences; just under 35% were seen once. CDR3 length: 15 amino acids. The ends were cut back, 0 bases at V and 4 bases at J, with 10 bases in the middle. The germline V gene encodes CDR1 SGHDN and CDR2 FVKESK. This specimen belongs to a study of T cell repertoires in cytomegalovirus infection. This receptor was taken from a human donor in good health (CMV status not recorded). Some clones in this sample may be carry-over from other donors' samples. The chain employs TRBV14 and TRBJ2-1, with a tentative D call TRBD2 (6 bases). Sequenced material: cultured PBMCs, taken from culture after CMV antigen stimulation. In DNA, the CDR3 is TGTGCCAGCAGCCAAGATGGGGGGACGTACAATGAGCAGTTCTTC. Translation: CASSQDGGTYNEQFF.